This paragraph reports one T cell receptor (beta chain). The antigen remains undetermined. V lost 4 bases to trimming and J lost 4 bases, with 14 bases between them. Per the germline V gene, CDR1 is MDHEN and CDR2 is SYDVKM. There are 14 residues in the CDR3. These data originate in a study of CD8 T cells in ankylosing spondylitis. Points from the study as a whole: Clones linked with disease were CD8+ and fairly uncommon in the peripheral blood. Matched synovial fluid from ankylosing spondylitis patients was reported to be enriched for disease-linked clones. Eight highly homologous variants formed a TCR beta motif that appeared characteristic of ankylosing spondylitis blood.

Scientists made TCR beta libraries using quantitative 5'-RACE with molecular barcodes. TCRdb re-called the 5' RACE reads with MiXCR, one entry per CDR3 protein. The repertoire includes some 250,000 distinct CDR3 sequences, 20% to 30% of them detected once, and approximately 0.61% sits in the top ten. This rearrangement joins TRBV28 to TRBJ2-7, with TRBD1 as a possible D gene (5 bases). The sequencing input was blood, either unsorted or a sorted T cell fraction (not recorded which). This receptor was taken from a male donor with ankylosing spondylitis or in good health (not recorded which). The DNA of the CDR3 is TGTGCCAGCAGTTACCCAGGGATCCCTTACGAGCAGTACTTC. Translation gives CASSYPGIPYEQYF.